This record concerns one TCR beta chain sequence. The entry originates in a study of CD8 T cells in ankylosing spondylitis. TCRdb itself ran the 5' RACE reads through MiXCR, one entry per CDR3 protein. The repertoire includes 200,000 to 300,000 distinct CDR3 sequences, roughly 32% of them detected once, and around 4% sits in the top ten. The CDR3 is 16 amino acids. J lost 9 bases, V lost 1 base, and 7 bases had no gene match. Germline-derived CDR1 and CDR2 are KGHSH and LQKENI. The sequence derives from a male donor with ankylosing spondylitis or in good health (not recorded which). This chain joins TRBV18 and TRBJ2-1, with TRBD1 matching 12 bases. What was sequenced was blood, either unsorted or a sorted T cell fraction (not recorded which). The CDR3: CASSPRDRGPVGEQFF. The CDR3 DNA is TGTGCCAGCTCACCACGGGACAGGGGGCCGGTCGGTGAGCAGTTCTTC.